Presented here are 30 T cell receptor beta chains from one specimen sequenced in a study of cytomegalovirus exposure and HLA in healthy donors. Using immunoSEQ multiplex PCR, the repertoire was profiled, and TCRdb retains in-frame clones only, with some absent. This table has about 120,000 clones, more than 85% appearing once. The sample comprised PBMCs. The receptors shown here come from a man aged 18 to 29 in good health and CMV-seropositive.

The CDR3 DNA reads TGTGCCTGGAGTTCCGGACTTCAGAGAACTACCGAGCAGTACTTC. It specifies CAWSSGLQRTTEQYF. The chain uses TRBV30 and TRBJ2-7, with D perhaps TRBD2 (5 bases). CDR1 is GTSNPN, CDR2 SVGIG, per germline (reference sequence). Trimming left V 2 bases short and J 6 bases short, with 20 bases between. The CDR3 contains 15 residues.

The chain's CDR3 is CAISGQVDQPQHF. The CDR3 DNA follows: TGTGCCATCAGTGGACAGGTTGATCAGCCCCAGCATTTT. The rearrangement links TRBV10-3 to TRBJ1-5; D is possibly TRBD1 (6 bases). V was cut by 4 bases and J by 5 bases, with 9 bases left in between. Germline V lookup: CDR1 ENHRY, CDR2 SYGVKD. The CDR3 length is 13 residues.

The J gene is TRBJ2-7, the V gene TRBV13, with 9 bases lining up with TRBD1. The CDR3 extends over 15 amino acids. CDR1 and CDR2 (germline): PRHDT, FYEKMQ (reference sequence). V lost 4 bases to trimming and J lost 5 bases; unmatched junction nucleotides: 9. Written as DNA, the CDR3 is TGTGCCAGCAGCTCGTCGGGACAGGGTTACGACGAGCAGTACTTC. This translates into CASSSSGQGYDEQYF.

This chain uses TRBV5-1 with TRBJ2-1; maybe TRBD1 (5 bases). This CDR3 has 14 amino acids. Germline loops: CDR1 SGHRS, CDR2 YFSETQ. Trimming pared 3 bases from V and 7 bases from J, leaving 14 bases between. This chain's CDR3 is CASSSIQGWNEQFF. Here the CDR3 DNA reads TGCGCCAGCAGCTCCATTCAGGGTTGGAATGAGCAGTTCTTC. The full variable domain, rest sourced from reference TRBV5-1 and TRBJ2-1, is KAGVTQTPRYLIKTRGQQVTLSCSPISGHRSVSWYQQTPGQGLQFLFEYFSETQRNKGNFPGRFSGRQFSNSRSEMNVSTLELGDSALYLCASSSIQGWNEQFFGPGTRLTVL.

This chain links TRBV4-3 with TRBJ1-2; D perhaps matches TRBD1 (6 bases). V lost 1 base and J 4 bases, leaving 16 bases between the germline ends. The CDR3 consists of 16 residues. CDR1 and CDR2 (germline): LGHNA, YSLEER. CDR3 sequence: CASSQVKGTRGYGYTF. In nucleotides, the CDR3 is TGCGCCAGCAGCCAAGTAAAGGGGACCAGGGGCTATGGCTACACCTTC.

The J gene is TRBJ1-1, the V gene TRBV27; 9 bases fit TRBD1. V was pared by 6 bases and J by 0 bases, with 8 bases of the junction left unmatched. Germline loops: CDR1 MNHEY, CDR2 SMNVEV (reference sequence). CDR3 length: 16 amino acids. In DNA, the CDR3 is TGTGCCAGCAGCCTGAGGACAGGGGATCTGAACACTGAAGCTTTCTTT. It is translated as CASSLRTGDLNTEAFF.

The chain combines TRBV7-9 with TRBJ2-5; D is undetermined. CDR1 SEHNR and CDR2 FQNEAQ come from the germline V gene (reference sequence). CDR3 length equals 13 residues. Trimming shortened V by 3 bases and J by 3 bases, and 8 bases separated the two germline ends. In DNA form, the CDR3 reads TGTGCCAGCAGCTTGGGCGCCAAAGAGACCCAGTACTTC. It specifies CASSLGAKETQYF.

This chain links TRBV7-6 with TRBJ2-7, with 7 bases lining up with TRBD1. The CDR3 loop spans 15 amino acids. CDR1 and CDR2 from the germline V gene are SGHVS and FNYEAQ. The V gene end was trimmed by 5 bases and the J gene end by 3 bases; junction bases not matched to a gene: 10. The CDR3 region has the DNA TGTGCCAGCAGCCCCCGGACAGGAAAATACTACGAGCAGTACTTC. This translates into CASSPRTGKYYEQYF.

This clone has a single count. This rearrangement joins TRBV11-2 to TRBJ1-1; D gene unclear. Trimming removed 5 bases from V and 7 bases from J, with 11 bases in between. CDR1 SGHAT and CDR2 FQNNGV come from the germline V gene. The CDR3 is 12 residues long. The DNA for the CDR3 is TGTGCCAGCAGCCTCGCCGGGGATGAAGCTTTCTTT. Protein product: CASSLAGDEAFF.

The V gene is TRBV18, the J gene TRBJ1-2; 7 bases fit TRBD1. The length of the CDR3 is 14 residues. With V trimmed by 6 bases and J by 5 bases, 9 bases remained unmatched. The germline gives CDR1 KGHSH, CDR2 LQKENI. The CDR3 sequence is CASSSQGDLYGYTF. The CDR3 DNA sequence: TGTGCCAGCTCCTCCCAGGGGGATTTATATGGCTACACCTTC. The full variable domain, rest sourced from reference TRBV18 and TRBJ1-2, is NAGVMQNPRHLVRRRGQEARLRCSPMKGHSHVYWYRQLPEEGLKFMVYLQKENIIDESGMPKERFSAEFPKEGPSILRIQQVVRGDSAAYFCASSSQGDLYGYTFGSGTRLTVV.

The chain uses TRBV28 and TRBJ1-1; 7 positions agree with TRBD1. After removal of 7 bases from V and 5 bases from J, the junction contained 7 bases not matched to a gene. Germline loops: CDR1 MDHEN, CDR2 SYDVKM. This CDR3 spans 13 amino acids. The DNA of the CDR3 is TGTGCCAGCAAACCGGACAGGTGGACTGAAGCTTTCTTT. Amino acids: CASKPDRWTEAFF.

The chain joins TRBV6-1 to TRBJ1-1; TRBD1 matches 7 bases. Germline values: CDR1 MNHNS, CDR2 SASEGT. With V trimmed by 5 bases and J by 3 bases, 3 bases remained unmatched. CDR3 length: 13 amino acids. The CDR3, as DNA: TGTGCCAGCAGTACAACAGGGGACACTGAAGCTTTCTTT. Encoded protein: CASSTTGDTEAFF.

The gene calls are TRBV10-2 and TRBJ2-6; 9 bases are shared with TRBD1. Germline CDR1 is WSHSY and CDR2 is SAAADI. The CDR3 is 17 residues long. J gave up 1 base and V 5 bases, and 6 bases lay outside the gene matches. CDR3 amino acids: CASSPGTGRSGANVLTF. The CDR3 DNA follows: TGCGCCAGCAGTCCCGGGACAGGGAGGTCTGGGGCCAACGTCCTGACTTTC.

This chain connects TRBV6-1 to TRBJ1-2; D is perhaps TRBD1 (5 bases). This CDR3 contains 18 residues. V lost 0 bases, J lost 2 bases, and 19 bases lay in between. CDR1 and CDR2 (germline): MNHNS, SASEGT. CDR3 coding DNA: TGTGCCAGCAGTGAAGCGCCGGCAGGAGGGACCCTGAACTATGGCTACACCTTC. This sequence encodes CASSEAPAGGTLNYGYTF.

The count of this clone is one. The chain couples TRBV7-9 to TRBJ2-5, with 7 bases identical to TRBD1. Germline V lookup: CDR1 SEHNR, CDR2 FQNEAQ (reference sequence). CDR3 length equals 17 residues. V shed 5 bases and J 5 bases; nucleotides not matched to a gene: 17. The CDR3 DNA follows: TGTGCCAGCAGCCCCCATGAGGGGGCGCTTAGGACGGAGACCCAGTACTTC. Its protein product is CASSPHEGALRTETQYF.

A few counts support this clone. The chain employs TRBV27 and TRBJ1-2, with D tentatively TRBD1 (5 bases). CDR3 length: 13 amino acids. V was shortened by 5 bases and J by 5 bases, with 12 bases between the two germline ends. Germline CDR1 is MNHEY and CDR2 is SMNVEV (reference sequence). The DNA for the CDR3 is TGTGCCAGCAGTGACAGTTTTAGATATGGCTACACCTTC. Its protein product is CASSDSFRYGYTF.

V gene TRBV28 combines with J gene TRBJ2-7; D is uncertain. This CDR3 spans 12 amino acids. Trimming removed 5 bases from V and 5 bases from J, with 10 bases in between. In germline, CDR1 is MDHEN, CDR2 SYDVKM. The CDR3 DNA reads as TGTGCCAGCAGTCTTCTTACGGACGAGCAGTACTTC. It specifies CASSLLTDEQYF.

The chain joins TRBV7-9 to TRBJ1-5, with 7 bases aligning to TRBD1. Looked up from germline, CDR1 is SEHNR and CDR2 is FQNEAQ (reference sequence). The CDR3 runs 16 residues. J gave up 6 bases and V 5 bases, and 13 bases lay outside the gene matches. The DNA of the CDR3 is TGTGCCAGCAGCCGACAGGGCGGGGGGGCAGGTCAGCCCCAGCATTTT. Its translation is CASSRQGGGAGQPQHF.

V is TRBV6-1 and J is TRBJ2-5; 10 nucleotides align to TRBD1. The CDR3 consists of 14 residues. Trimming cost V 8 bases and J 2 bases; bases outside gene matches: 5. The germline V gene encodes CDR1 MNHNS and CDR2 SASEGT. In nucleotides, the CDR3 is TGTGCCAGCTCCCGGACAGGGGGGCAAGAGACCCAGTACTTC. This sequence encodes CASSRTGGQETQYF.

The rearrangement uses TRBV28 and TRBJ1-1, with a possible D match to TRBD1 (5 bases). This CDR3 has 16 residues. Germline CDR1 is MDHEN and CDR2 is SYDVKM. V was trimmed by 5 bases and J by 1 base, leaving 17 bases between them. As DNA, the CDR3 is TGTGCCAGCAGTGGGTTCGGACAACCCAAGAACACTGAAGCTTTCTTT. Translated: CASSGFGQPKNTEAFF.

CDR3 nucleotides: TGCGCCAGCAGCCAAGATAATCAGATCTCCTACGAGCAGTACTTC. Protein product: CASSQDNQISYEQYF. The chain combines TRBV4-1 with TRBJ2-7, with D unclear. Looked up from germline, CDR1 is MGHRA and CDR2 is YSYEKL. The CDR3 runs to 15 residues. Trimming took off 0 bases at V and 0 bases at J, with 9 bases between the two ends.

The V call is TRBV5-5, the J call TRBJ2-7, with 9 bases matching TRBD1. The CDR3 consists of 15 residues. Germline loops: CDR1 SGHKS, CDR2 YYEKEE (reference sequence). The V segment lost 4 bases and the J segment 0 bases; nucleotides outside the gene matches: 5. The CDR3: CASSRDRDASYEQYF. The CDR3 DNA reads TGTGCCAGCAGCAGGGACAGGGACGCCTCCTACGAGCAGTACTTC.

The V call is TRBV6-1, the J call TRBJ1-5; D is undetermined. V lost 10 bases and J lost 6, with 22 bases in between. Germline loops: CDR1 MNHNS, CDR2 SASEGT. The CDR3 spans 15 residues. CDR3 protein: CATEQRDASSQPQHF. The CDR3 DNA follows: TGTGCCACCGAGCAGAGGGATGCATCGAGTCAGCCCCAGCATTTT.

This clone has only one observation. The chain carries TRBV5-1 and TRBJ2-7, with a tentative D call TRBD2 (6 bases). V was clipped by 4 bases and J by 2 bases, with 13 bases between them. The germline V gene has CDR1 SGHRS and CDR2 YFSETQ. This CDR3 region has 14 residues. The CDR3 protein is CASSPGSGAYEQYF. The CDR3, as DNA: TGCGCCAGCAGCCCGGGTAGCGGAGCCTACGAGCAGTACTTC.

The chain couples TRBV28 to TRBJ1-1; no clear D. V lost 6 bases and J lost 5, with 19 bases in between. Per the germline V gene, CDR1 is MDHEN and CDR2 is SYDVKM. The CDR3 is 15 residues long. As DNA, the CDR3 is TGTGCCAGCAGGCCGATCGCCGGTTCTCGGACTGAAGCTTTCTTT. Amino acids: CASRPIAGSRTEAFF.

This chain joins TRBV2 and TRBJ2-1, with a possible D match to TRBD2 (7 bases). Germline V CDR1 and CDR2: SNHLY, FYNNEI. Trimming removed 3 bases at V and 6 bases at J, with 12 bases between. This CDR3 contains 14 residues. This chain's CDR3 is CASSDRGGGNEQFF. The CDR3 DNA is TGTGCCAGCAGTGACAGGGGCGGGGGCAATGAGCAGTTCTTC.

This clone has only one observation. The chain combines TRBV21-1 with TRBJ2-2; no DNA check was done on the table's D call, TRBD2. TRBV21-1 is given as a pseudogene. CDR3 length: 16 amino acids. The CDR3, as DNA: TGTGCCAGCAGCTATCTAGCGGGGGGGTGCACCGGGGAGCTGTTTTTT. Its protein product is CASSYLAGGCTGELFF.

CDR3 in amino acids: CASSSVGGSRLDTQYF. The CDR3 DNA reads TGTGCCAGCAGCTCGGTGGGGGGGTCTCGGCTTGATACGCAGTATTTT. The V and J genes are TRBV5-4 and TRBJ2-3; 7 positions match TRBD2. Germline V lookup: CDR1 SGHNT, CDR2 YYREEE (reference sequence). The junction had 13 bases not matched to a gene; V was cut back by 3 bases and J by 6 bases. The CDR3 extends over 16 amino acids.

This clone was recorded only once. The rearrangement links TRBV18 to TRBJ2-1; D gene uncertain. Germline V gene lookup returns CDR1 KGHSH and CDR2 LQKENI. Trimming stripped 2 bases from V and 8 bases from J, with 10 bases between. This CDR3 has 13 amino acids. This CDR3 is CASSPAPSDEQFF. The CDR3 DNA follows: TGTGCCAGCTCACCAGCTCCCTCAGATGAGCAGTTCTTC.

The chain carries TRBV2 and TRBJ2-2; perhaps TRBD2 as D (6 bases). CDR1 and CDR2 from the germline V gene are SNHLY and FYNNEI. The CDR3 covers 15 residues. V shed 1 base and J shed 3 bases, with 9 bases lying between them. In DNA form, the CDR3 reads TGTGCCAGCAGTGAAGTTTCGGGGGACACCGGGGAGCTGTTTTTT. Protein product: CASSEVSGDTGELFF.